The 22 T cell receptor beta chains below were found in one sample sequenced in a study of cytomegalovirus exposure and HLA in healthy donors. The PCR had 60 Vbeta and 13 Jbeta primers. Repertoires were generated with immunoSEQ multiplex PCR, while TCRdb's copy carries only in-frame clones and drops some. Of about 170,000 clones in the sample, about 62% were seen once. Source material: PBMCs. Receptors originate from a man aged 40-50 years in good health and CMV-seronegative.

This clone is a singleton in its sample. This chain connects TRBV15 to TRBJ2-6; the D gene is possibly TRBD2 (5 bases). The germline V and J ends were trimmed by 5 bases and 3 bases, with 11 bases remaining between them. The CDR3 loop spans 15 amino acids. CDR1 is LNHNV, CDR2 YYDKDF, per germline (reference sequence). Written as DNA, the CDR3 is TGTGCCACCAGCGCACGAGGGCTTGGGGCCAACGTCCTGACTTTC. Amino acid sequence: CATSARGLGANVLTF.

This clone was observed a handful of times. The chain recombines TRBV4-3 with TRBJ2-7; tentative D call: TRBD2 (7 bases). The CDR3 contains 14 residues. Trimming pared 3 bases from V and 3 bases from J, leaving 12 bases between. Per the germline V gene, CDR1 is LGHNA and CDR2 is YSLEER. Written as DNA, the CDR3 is TGCGCCAGCAGCCAGAGGGGGGGGAACTACGAGCAGTACTTC. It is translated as CASSQRGGNYEQYF.

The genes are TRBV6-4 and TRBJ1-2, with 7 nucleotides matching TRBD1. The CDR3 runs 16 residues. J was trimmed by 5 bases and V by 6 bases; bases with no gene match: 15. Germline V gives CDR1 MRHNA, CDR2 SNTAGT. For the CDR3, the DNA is TGTGCCAGCAGCCCGGACAGGAATGATAGAGGATATGGCTACACCTTC. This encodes CASSPDRNDRGYGYTF.

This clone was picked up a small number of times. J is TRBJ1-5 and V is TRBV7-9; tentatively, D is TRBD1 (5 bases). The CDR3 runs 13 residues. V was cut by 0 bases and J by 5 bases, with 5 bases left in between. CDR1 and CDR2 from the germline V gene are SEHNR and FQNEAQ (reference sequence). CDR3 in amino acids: CASSLARDQPQHF. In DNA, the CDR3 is TGTGCCAGCAGCTTAGCCAGGGATCAGCCCCAGCATTTT.

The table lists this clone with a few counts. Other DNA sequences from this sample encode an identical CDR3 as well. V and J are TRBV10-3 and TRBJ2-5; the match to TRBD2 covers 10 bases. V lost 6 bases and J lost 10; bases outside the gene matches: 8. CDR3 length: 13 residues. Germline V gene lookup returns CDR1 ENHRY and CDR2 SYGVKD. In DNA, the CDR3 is TGTGCCATCAGCCTAGCGGGAGAGGATTTCCAGTACTTC. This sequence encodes CAISLAGEDFQYF.

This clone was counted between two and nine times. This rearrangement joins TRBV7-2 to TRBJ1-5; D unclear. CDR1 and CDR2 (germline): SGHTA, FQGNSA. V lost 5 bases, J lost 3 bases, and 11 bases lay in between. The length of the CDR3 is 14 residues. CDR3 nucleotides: TGTGCCAGCAGCCCCGACACCCCCAATCAGCCCCAGCATTTT. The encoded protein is CASSPDTPNQPQHF.

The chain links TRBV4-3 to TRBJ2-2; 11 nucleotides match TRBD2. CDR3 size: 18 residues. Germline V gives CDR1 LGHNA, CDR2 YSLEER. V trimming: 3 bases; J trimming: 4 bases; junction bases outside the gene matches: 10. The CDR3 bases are TGCGCCAGCAGCCAGCTTAGACTAGCGGGAATTGTCACCGGGGAGCTGTTTTTT. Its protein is CASSQLRLAGIVTGELFF.

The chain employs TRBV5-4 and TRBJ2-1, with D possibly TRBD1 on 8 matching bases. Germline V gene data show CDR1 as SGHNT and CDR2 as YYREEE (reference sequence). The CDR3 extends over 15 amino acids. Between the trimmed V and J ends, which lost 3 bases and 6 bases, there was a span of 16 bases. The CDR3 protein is CASSSYRGGGNEQFF. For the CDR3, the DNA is TGTGCCAGCAGCTCGTACAGGGGGGGAGGCAATGAGCAGTTCTTC. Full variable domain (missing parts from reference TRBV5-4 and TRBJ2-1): ETGVTQSPTHLIKTRGQQVTLRCSSQSGHNTVSWYQQALGQGPQFIFQYYREEENGRGNFPPRFSGLQFPNYSSELNVNALELDDSALYLCASSSYRGGGNEQFFGPGTRLTVL.

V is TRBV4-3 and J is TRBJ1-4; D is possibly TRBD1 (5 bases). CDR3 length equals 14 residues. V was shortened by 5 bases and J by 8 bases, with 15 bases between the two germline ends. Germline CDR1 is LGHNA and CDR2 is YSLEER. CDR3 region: CASSTRQWREKLFF. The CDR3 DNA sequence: TGCGCCAGCAGCACAAGACAGTGGAGAGAAAAACTGTTTTTT.

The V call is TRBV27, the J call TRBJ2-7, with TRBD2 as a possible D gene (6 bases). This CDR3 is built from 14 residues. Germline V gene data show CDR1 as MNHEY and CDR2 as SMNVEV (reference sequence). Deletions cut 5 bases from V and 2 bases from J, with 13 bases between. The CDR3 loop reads CASSRRRDAYEQYF. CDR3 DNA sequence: TGTGCCAGCAGTAGGCGGCGGGACGCCTACGAGCAGTACTTC.

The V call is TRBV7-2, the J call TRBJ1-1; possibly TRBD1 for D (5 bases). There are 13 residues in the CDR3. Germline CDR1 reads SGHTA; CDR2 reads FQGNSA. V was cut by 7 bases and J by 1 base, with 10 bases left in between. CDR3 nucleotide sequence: TGTGCCAGCATCTTCCAGGGGAACACTGAAGCTTTCTTT. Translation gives CASIFQGNTEAFF.

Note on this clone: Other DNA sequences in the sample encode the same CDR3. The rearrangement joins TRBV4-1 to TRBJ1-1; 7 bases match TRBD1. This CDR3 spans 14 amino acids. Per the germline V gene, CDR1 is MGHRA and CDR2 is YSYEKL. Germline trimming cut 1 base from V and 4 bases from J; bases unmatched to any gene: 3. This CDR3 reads CASSQGQGGTEAFF. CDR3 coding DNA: TGCGCCAGCAGCCAAGGTCAGGGGGGCACTGAAGCTTTCTTT.

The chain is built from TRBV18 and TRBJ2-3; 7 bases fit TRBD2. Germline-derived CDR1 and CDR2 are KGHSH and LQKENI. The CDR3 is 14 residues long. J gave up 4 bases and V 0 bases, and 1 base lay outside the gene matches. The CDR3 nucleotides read TGTGCCAGCTCACCACCAGCGGGGCCAGATACGCAGTATTTT. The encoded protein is CASSPPAGPDTQYF.

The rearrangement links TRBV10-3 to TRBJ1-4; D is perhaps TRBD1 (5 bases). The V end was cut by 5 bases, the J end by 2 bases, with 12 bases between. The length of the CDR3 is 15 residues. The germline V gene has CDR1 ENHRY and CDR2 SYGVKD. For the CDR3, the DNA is TGTGCCATCAGTAAGCAGGGAGGCACTAATGAAAAACTGTTTTTT. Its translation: CAISKQGGTNEKLFF.

This chain's CDR3 is CASSQTGTHTEAFF. CDR3 nucleotides: TGTGCCAGCAGCCAGACAGGGACCCACACTGAAGCTTTCTTT. This rearrangement joins TRBV25-1 to TRBJ1-1; TRBD1 matches at 7 bases. Germline loops: CDR1 MGHDK, CDR2 SYGVNS. V was pared by 6 bases and J by 3 bases, with 7 bases of the junction left unmatched. The CDR3 contains 14 residues. The variable domain in full, completed from reference TRBV25-1 and TRBJ1-1, reads EADIYQTPRYLVIGTGKKITLECSQTMGHDKMYWYQQDPGMELHLIHYSYGVNSTEKGDLSSESTVSRIRTEHFPLTLESARPSHTSQYLCASSQTGTHTEAFFGQGTRLTVV.

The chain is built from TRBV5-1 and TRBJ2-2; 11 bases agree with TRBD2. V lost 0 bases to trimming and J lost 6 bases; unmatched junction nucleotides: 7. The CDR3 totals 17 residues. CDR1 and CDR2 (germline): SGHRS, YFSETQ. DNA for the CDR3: TGCGCCAGCAGCTTGGCCGTTAGCGGGAGGGCCTCCGGGGAGCTGTTTTTT. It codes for CASSLAVSGRASGELFF.

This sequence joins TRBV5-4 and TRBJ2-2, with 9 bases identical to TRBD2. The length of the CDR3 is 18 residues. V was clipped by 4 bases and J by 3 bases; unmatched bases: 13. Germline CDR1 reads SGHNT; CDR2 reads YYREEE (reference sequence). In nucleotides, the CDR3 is TGTGCCAGCAGCCCGCGTTCCGGGGCGGGGGGGTACACCGGGGAGCTGTTTTTT. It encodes CASSPRSGAGGYTGELFF.

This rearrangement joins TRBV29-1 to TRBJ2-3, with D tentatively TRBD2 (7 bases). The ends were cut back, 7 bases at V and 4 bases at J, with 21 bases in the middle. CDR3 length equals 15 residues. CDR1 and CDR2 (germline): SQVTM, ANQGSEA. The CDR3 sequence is CSADGGAAGPDTQYF. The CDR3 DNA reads TGCAGCGCCGATGGGGGGGCGGCTGGTCCAGATACGCAGTATTTT.

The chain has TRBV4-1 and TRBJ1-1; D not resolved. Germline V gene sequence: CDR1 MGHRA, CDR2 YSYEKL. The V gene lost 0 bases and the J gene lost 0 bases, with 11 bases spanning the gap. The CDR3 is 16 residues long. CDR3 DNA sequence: TGCGCCAGCAGCCAAGAACAGATATTAATGAACACTGAAGCTTTCTTT. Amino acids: CASSQEQILMNTEAFF.

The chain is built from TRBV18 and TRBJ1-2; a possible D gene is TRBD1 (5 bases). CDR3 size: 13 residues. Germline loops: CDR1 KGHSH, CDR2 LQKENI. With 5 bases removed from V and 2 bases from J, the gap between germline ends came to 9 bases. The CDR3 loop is CASSSRENYGYTF. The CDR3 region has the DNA TGTGCCAGCTCATCCAGGGAAAACTATGGCTACACCTTC.

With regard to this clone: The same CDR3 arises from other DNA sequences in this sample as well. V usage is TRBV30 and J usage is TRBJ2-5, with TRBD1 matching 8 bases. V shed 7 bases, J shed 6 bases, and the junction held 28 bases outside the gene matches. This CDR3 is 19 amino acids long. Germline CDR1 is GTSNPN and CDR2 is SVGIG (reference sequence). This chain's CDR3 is CAFSQGTVGSGGFGKTQYF. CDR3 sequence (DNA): TGTGCCTTTTCGCAAGGGACAGTCGGGTCAGGGGGCTTTGGAAAGACCCAGTACTTC.

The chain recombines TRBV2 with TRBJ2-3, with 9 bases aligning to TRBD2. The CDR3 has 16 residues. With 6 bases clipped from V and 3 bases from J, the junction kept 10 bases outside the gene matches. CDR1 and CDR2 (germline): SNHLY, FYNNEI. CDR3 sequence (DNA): TGTGCCAGCAGAACCAAAGCGGGAGGCCGGACAGATACGCAGTATTTT. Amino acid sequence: CASRTKAGGRTDTQYF.